This TCR beta chain was sequenced in a study of shared clonotypes between healthy human individuals. As for the study in general: There were three CD4 naive, three CD4 memory, two CD8 naive and one CD8 memory plates per donor.

Once extracted for a subset, genomic DNA was divided evenly among several immunoSEQ plates. Profiled with immunoSEQ multiplex PCR; TCRdb holds only in-frame clones, not every one. The sample holds some 1.4 million clones; over 95% are singletons and the top ten take about 1.2%. General study points: The sole specimen, blood, was sampled, and tissue repertoires likely differ. The sharing of about 5% of naive CD4 clonotypes was seen across a handful of donors.

CDR1 is SGHAT, CDR2 FQNNGV, per germline. The CDR3 has 12 amino acids. Trimming removed 5 bases from V and 4 bases from J; junction bases left unmatched: 1. To note about this clone: As yet, its antigen is unknown. This sample includes further DNA sequences coding for the same CDR3.

Sequencing was carried out using naive CD4+ T cells sorted from blood. Subset here: CD45RA+ positively selected. This receptor was identified in a man aged 25-45 years in good health. This sequence joins TRBV11-2 and TRBJ2-7, with TRBD1 matching 8 bases. CDR3 region: CASSRQGYEQYF. CDR3 DNA: TGTGCCAGCAGCAGACAGGGGTACGAGCAGTACTTC.